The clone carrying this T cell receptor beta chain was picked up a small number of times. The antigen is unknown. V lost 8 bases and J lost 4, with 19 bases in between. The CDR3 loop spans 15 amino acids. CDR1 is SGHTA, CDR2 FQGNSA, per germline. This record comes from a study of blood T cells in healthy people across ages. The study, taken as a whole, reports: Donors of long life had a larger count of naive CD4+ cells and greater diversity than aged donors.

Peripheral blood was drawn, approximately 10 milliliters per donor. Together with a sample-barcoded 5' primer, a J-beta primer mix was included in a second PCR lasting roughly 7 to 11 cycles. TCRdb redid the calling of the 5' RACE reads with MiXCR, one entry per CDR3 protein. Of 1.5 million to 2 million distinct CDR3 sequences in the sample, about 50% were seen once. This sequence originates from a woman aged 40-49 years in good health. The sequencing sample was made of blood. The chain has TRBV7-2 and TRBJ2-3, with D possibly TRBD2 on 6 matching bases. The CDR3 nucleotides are TGTGCCAGCGGTAGTTGGACTAAATCTGCAGATACGCAGTATTTT. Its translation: CASGSWTKSADTQYF. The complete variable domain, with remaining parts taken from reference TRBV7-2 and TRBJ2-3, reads GAGVSQSPSNKVTEKGKDVELRCDPISGHTALYWYRQSLGQGLEFLIYFQGNSAPDKSGLPSDRFSAERTGGSVSTLTIQRTQQEDSAVYLCASGSWTKSADTQYFGPGTRLTVL.